This TCR beta chain was retrieved from a study of blood T cell repertoires in COVID-19. Whole-study context: Some COVID-19 samples were acute and others convalescent; all came from the United States, Italy and Spain. T cells, B-cell-depleted T cells, or PBMCs supplied cDNA or gDNA.

As processed by the authors: Quantification of nucleated cells was approximated via reference gene primer amplification. TCRdb's table, derived via immunoSEQ multiplex PCR, lists solely in-frame clones and lacks some. V and J calls plus clone size are reproduced from that table; the DNA served to infer D and trimming. The sample consists of 80,000 or so clones, under 85% of them appearing once. Germline V gene data show CDR1 as SEHNR and CDR2 as FQNEAQ (reference sequence). The J segment lost 1 base and the V segment lost 7 bases, leaving 5 bases of the junction unmatched. The CDR3 sequence is 14 residues long.

Material for sequencing was peripheral blood. The sequence came from a human donor in a cohort sampled during active COVID-19. This chain links TRBV7-9 with TRBJ2-7, with TRBD2 matching 9 bases. The CDR3 is CASTFSGSSYEQYF. CDR3 nucleotides: TGTGCCAGCACCTTTAGCGGGAGTTCCTACGAGCAGTACTTC.